This TCR beta chain was captured by sequencing in a study of blood T cells in healthy people across ages. Whole-study results and caveats: Older age coincided with a roughly linear decline in TCR beta diversity per million T cells.

Trimming at V came to 1 base and at J to 5 bases, leaving 5 bases not matched to a gene. CDR1 is SEHNR and CDR2 is FQNEAQ in the germline V gene (reference sequence). The CDR3 is 16 amino acids. The use of a sample-barcoded 5' primer and a J-beta primer mix characterized a second PCR of about 7 to 12 cycles. Each cDNA molecule was tagged by a template-switch adaptor with 12 random nucleotides. TCRdb passed the 5' RACE reads through MiXCR, listing each CDR3 protein once. Among 650,000 to 800,000 distinct CDR3 sequences, around 42% were seen once, and the ten largest hold around 21%. They isolated at least 6 million PBMCs from each sample. This clonotype was observed a single time. No antigen is known for it.

The receptor comes from a man in his 60s in good health. V usage is TRBV7-9 and J usage is TRBJ2-3, with 11 bases that match TRBD2. The sequenced sample was blood. The CDR3 region is CASSLGLAGWGDTQYF. CDR3 sequence (DNA): TGTGCCAGCAGCTTAGGACTAGCGGGGTGGGGAGATACGCAGTATTTT.